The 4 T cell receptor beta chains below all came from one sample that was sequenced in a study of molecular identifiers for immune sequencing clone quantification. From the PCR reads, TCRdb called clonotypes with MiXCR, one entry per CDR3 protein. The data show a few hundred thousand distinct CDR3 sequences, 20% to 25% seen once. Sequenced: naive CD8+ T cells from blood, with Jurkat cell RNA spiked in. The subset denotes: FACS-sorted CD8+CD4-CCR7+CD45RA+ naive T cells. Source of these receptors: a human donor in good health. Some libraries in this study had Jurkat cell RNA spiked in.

CDR3 coding DNA: TGTGCCAGCAGTTGGGGACAGACTAACTATGGCTACACCTTC. Translating gives CASSWGQTNYGYTF. V gene TRBV6-2 or TRBV6-3 combines with J gene TRBJ1-2; 7 nucleotides agree with TRBD1. Trimming took 4 bases from V and 0 from J; bases not matched to a gene: 2. The CDR3 is 14 residues long. The germline V gene has CDR1 MNHEY and CDR2 SVGEGT.

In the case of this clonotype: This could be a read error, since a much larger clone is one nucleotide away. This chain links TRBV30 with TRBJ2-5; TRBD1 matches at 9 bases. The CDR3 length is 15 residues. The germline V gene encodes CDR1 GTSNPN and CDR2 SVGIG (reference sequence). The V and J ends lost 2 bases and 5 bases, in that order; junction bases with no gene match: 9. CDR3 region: CAWSQEWTGAETQYF. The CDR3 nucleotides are TGTGCCTGGAGTCAAGAATGGACAGGGGCGGAGACCCAGTACTTC.

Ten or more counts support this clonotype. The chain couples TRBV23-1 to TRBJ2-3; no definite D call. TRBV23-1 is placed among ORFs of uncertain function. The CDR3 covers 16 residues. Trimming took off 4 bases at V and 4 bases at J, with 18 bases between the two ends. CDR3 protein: CASSPRHHLYPDTQYF. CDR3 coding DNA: TGCGCCAGCAGTCCTCGCCACCACCTTTATCCAGATACGCAGTATTTT.

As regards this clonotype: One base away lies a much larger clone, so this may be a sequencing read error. The chain's CDR3 is CASSERTGLFEKLFF. The CDR3 DNA reads as TGTGCCAGCAGTGAACGAACAGGGTTATTCGAAAAACTGTTTTTT. V gene TRBV2 combines with J gene TRBJ1-4; D is possibly TRBD1 (6 bases). The CDR3 consists of 15 residues. V was trimmed by 2 bases and J by 8 bases, leaving 15 bases between them. Per germline, CDR1 SNHLY and CDR2 FYNNEI.